These 26 T cell receptor beta chains were sequenced from one sample in a study of blood T cell repertoires in COVID-19. Here immunoSEQ multiplex PCR was the method, and the copy in TCRdb shows in-frame clones only, minus some. The profile shows 200,000 to 250,000 clones, 75% to 85% of them singletons. Sequenced material: peripheral blood. Every receptor here comes from a woman aged 25 to 45 with COVID-19, enrolled during active disease.

The chain has TRBV23-1 and TRBJ2-6; 10 nucleotides agree with TRBD1. TRBV23-1 is marked as an open reading frame, function uncertain. The trim removed 4 bases at V and 2 bases at J, leaving 8 bases unmatched. This CDR3 is built from 18 residues. CDR3: CASSLPTGGATGANVLTF. DNA of the CDR3: TGCGCCAGCAGTCTTCCGACAGGGGGCGCAACTGGGGCCAACGTCCTGACTTTC.

The rearrangement joins TRBV18 to TRBJ2-5; 9 positions agree with TRBD2. The germline V gene encodes CDR1 KGHSH and CDR2 LQKENI. J was trimmed by 6 bases and V by 2 bases; bases with no gene match: 4. CDR3 size: 14 residues. The CDR3 DNA follows: TGTGCCAGCTCACCAAGTAGCGGGAGTCAGACCCAGTACTTC. Its protein product is CASSPSSGSQTQYF.

The V gene is TRBV2, the J gene TRBJ2-3, with 8 bases matching TRBD2. The CDR3 covers 13 residues. Germline V gene data show CDR1 as SNHLY and CDR2 as FYNNEI. J was trimmed by 4 bases and V by 8 bases; bases with no gene match: 5. CDR3 region: CASRGGIADTQYF. CDR3 sequence (DNA): TGTGCCAGCCGGGGGGGTATCGCAGATACGCAGTATTTT. Combining the CDR3 with reference TRBV2 and TRBJ2-3 gives the whole variable domain EPEVTQTPSHQVTQMGQEVILRCVPISNHLYFYWYRQILGQKVEFLVSFYNNEISEKSEIFDDQFSVERPDGSNFTLKIRSTKLEDSAMYFCASRGGIADTQYFGPGTRLTVL.

The V gene is TRBV11-3, the J gene TRBJ2-6; D is perhaps TRBD1 (5 bases). With 4 bases removed from V and 1 base from J, the gap between germline ends came to 14 bases. The CDR3 has 17 residues. Germline values: CDR1 SGHNT, CDR2 YENEEA. In DNA form, the CDR3 reads TGTGCCAGCAGCTCCCCTTCCCCAGGGTCTGGGGCCAACGTCCTGACTTTC. It yields the protein CASSSPSPGSGANVLTF.

V and J are TRBV10-3 and TRBJ2-5; a possible D gene is TRBD2 (5 bases). The V end was cut by 4 bases, the J end by 1 base, with 13 bases between. Germline CDR1 reads ENHRY; CDR2 reads SYGVKD. The CDR3 consists of 15 residues. CDR3 loop: CAISGQSGTQETQYF. CDR3 coding DNA: TGTGCCATCAGTGGGCAGAGCGGAACCCAAGAGACCCAGTACTTC.

Only one count was recorded for this clone. The J gene is TRBJ1-4, the V gene TRBV7-2; D is perhaps TRBD1 (5 bases). CDR3 length: 15 amino acids. The germline CDR1 and CDR2 sequences are SGHTA and FQGNSA. Trimming shortened V by 1 base and J by 5 bases, and 11 bases separated the two germline ends. This CDR3 reads CASSLDGQRNEKLFF. The DNA of the CDR3 is TGTGCCAGCAGCTTAGACGGACAAAGAAATGAAAAACTGTTTTTT.

This sequence joins TRBV6-5 and TRBJ1-6, with D possibly being TRBD1 (5 bases). V lost 2 bases and J 5 bases, leaving 13 bases between the germline ends. CDR3 size: 16 residues. Germline V gene lookup returns CDR1 MNHEY and CDR2 SVGAGI. The CDR3 DNA reads TGTGCCAGCAGTTACGGAGACAGCCGAGATAATTCACCCCTCCACTTT. Residues: CASSYGDSRDNSPLHF.

This chain's CDR3 is CASSLDSHTQYF. CDR3 bases: TGTGCCAGCAGCTTAGACAGCCATACGCAGTATTTT. The rearrangement joins TRBV7-2 to TRBJ2-3; the D is unclear. Germline V gene data show CDR1 as SGHTA and CDR2 as FQGNSA. CDR3 length equals 12 residues. The V end lost 1 base, the J end lost 7 bases, and 6 bases lay between the germline ends.

The chain combines TRBV7-2 with TRBJ1-2; the match to TRBD1 covers 7 bases. Germline assignment: CDR1 SGHTA and CDR2 FQGNSA. The trim removed 5 bases at V and 0 bases at J, leaving 6 bases unmatched. CDR3 size: 15 residues. The CDR3 reads CASSPGQAANYGYTF. CDR3 bases: TGTGCCAGCAGCCCAGGACAGGCAGCTAACTATGGCTACACCTTC.

The CDR3 bases are TGTGCCAGCAGTAGAACTCGACAGGGGTACAATGAGCAGTTCTTC. Residues: CASSRTRQGYNEQFF. The V call is TRBV7-3, the J call TRBJ2-1; 8 positions agree with TRBD1. There are 15 residues in the CDR3. The germline gives CDR1 SGHTA, CDR2 FQGTGA. The J segment lost 4 bases and the V segment lost 6 bases, leaving 8 bases of the junction unmatched. Complete variable domain (other parts from reference TRBV7-3 and TRBJ2-1): GAGVSQTPSNKVTEKGKYVELRCDPISGHTALYWYRQSLGQGPEFLIYFQGTGAADDSGLPNDRFFAVRPEGSVSTLKIQRTERGDSAVYLCASSRTRQGYNEQFFGPGTRLTVL.

The chain employs TRBV5-5 and TRBJ1-1, with D perhaps TRBD1 (5 bases). CDR3 length equals 16 residues. Trimming removed 2 bases from V and 1 base from J, with 15 bases in between. Germline V gives CDR1 SGHKS, CDR2 YYEKEE (reference sequence). The CDR3 spells CASSFGQGLRNTEAFF. Written as DNA, the CDR3 is TGTGCCAGCAGCTTCGGGCAGGGCTTAAGGAACACTGAAGCTTTCTTT.

Comments on this clone: The sample carries other DNA sequences with the same CDR3. J is TRBJ1-2 and V is TRBV27; a possible D gene is TRBD1 (5 bases). V lost 0 bases to trimming and J lost 4 bases, with 9 bases between them. The germline CDR1 and CDR2 sequences are MNHEY and SMNVEV (reference sequence). The CDR3 runs to 14 residues. CDR3 bases: TGTGCCAGCAGTTTATCGGGACTAGGCTATGGCTACACCTTC. It codes for CASSLSGLGYGYTF.

The chain uses TRBV9 and TRBJ1-4; 10 positions agree with TRBD1. The CDR3 length is 15 residues. The germline V gene has CDR1 SGDLS and CDR2 YYNGEE. Trimming at V came to 3 bases and at J to 8 bases, leaving 7 bases not matched to a gene. The CDR3 loop reads CASSADRGQGEKLFF. CDR3 coding DNA: TGTGCCAGCAGCGCAGACAGGGGGCAGGGGGAAAAACTGTTTTTT.

J is TRBJ2-3 and V is TRBV4-2, with TRBD2 matching over 8 bases. Germline-derived CDR1 and CDR2 are LGHNA and YNFKEQ. This CDR3 has 15 amino acids. The trim removed 7 bases at V and 0 bases at J, leaving 6 bases unmatched. Here the CDR3 DNA reads TGTGCCAGCACCCGGGGGGGGGCCAGCACAGATACGCAGTATTTT. Encoded protein: CASTRGGASTDTQYF.

The chain recombines TRBV3-1 (or the pseudogene TRBV3-2) with TRBJ2-1; D possibly corresponds to TRBD2 (6 bases). V lost 1 base, J lost 2 bases, and 12 bases lay in between. This CDR3 comprises 16 residues. Germline V CDR1 and CDR2: LGHDT, YNNKEL (reference sequence). The CDR3 sequence is CASSQVRGRPYNEQFF. CDR3 bases: TGTGCCAGCAGCCAAGTTCGGGGGAGGCCCTACAATGAGCAGTTCTTC.

The CDR3 DNA follows: TGTGCCACCGACGTCCCGGGGGGGAGCATTCAGTACTTC. Residues: CATDVPGGSIQYF. The chain employs TRBV15 and TRBJ2-4; TRBD2 aligns across 8 bases. This CDR3 has 13 residues. The ends lost 8 bases at V and 9 bases at J; junction bases unmatched: 9. Germline lookup yields CDR1 LNHNV and CDR2 YYDKDF (reference sequence).

J is TRBJ1-2 and V is TRBV6-6; the D gene is possibly TRBD1 (5 bases). This CDR3 region has 15 residues. Trimming removed 7 bases at V and 4 bases at J, with 19 bases between. CDR1 MNHNY and CDR2 SVGAGI come from the germline V gene (reference sequence). The CDR3 sequence is CASTPGGGNGYGYTF. The CDR3, as DNA: TGTGCCAGCACCCCTGGGGGAGGGAATGGCTATGGCTACACCTTC.

The chain uses TRBV24-1 and TRBJ2-6, with TRBD1 matching 8 bases. This CDR3 is built from 20 residues. CDR1 KGHDR and CDR2 SFDVKD come from the germline V gene. V lost 1 base, J lost 0 bases, and 10 bases stayed unmatched. The CDR3 reads CATSDFWRQGTRSGANVLTF. As DNA, the CDR3 is TGTGCCACCAGTGATTTTTGGAGACAGGGGACCCGCTCTGGGGCCAACGTCCTGACTTTC.

This clone was found a few times. The gene calls are TRBV4-1 and TRBJ2-3; the match to TRBD2 covers 11 bases. After removal of 4 bases from V and 4 bases from J, the junction contained 7 bases not matched to a gene. The CDR3 is 16 residues long. Per the germline V gene, CDR1 is MGHRA and CDR2 is YSYEKL. The CDR3 nucleotides read TGCGCCAGCAGCCCAACGCTAGCGGGGGGACCAGATACGCAGTATTTT. It codes for CASSPTLAGGPDTQYF.

The chain recombines TRBV7-3 with TRBJ2-2, with 7 positions matching TRBD2. The germline gives CDR1 SGHTA, CDR2 FQGTGA. V shed 4 bases and J 9 bases; nucleotides not matched to a gene: 14. The CDR3 covers 16 residues. The CDR3 DNA follows: TGTGCCAGCAGCTATAGCCTGGGAGGGCTGGGACGGGAGCTGTTTTTT. Translated: CASSYSLGGLGRELFF.

The chain joins TRBV2 to TRBJ2-7; 7 bases match TRBD1. Germline CDR1 reads SNHLY; CDR2 reads FYNNEI. Trimming at V came to 4 bases and at J to 2 bases, leaving 5 bases not matched to a gene. The CDR3 loop spans 14 amino acids. CDR3 coding DNA: TGTGCCAGCAGTGGGGTAGGGGGCCCCTACGAGCAGTACTTC. This encodes CASSGVGGPYEQYF. The complete variable domain, with remaining parts taken from reference TRBV2 and TRBJ2-7, reads EPEVTQTPSHQVTQMGQEVILRCVPISNHLYFYWYRQILGQKVEFLVSFYNNEISEKSEIFDDQFSVERPDGSNFTLKIRSTKLEDSAMYFCASSGVGGPYEQYFGPGTRLTVT.

This rearrangement joins TRBV7-9 to TRBJ2-5; D unresolved. The germline V gene has CDR1 SEHNR and CDR2 FQNEAQ (reference sequence). The CDR3 consists of 13 residues. Trimming removed 5 bases from V and 4 bases from J, with 11 bases in between. The CDR3 sequence is CASSPTRLETQYF. The DNA for the CDR3 is TGTGCCAGCAGCCCGACTCGGCTAGAGACCCAGTACTTC.

A single count supports this clone. Relative to the germline gene, one junction end is altered; a read error may explain this. This chain uses TRBV15 with TRBJ1-4; 7 nucleotides line up with TRBD1. The germline CDR1 and CDR2 sequences are LNHNV and YYDKDF (reference sequence). This CDR3 has 12 amino acids. Written as DNA, the CDR3 is TGTGCCACCAGCAGAGATGCCGGGACAGCACTCTTT. Encoded protein: CATSRDAGTALF.

This chain connects TRBV4-3 to TRBJ2-3, with D unresolved. The CDR3 is 15 residues long. The ends were cut back, 1 base at V and 2 bases at J, with 10 bases in the middle. Germline values: CDR1 LGHNA, CDR2 YSLEER. CDR3 sequence: CASSQGAGNTDTQYF. The CDR3 DNA sequence: TGCGCCAGCAGCCAAGGAGCAGGCAACACAGATACGCAGTATTTT.

J is TRBJ1-5 and V is TRBV9, with a possible D match to TRBD1 (5 bases). Per the germline V gene, CDR1 is SGDLS and CDR2 is YYNGEE. Trimming removed 0 bases at V and 4 bases at J, with 11 bases between. The CDR3 consists of 15 residues. The CDR3 reads CASSVAVGGNQPQHF. In DNA form, the CDR3 reads TGTGCCAGCAGCGTAGCCGTGGGGGGTAATCAGCCCCAGCATTTT. Using reference TRBV9 and TRBJ1-5 for the parts outside the CDR3, the full variable domain is DSGVTQTPKHLITATGQRVTLRCSPRSGDLSVYWYQQSLDQGLQFLIQYYNGEERAKGNILERFSAQQFPDLHSELNLSSLELGDSALYFCASSVAVGGNQPQHFGDGTRLSIL.

The CDR3: CASRGGSTPRPFEQYF. CDR3 nucleotides: TGTGCCAGCCGAGGCGGGAGTACCCCCCGCCCCTTCGAGCAGTACTTC. This chain uses TRBV3-1 (or the pseudogene TRBV3-2) with TRBJ2-7; 7 bases fit TRBD2. This CDR3 contains 16 residues. The V and J ends lost 8 bases and 6 bases, in that order; junction bases with no gene match: 19. Germline V CDR1 and CDR2: LGHDT, YNNKEL (reference sequence).